This TCR beta chain was captured by sequencing in a study of blood T cell repertoires in COVID-19. Background on the study: Samples came from the United States, Italy and Spain, spanning acute and convalescent COVID-19. PBMCs, B-cell-depleted T cells, or T cells were the source of the cDNA or gDNA that made up the material.

The CDR3 is 17 residues long. Per the germline V gene, CDR1 is SGHKS and CDR2 is YYEKEE (reference sequence). The ends were cut back, 4 bases at V and 0 bases at J, with 14 bases in the middle. Original processing notes: The authors estimated nucleated cell counts from reference gene primer amplification. The data were produced by immunoSEQ multiplex PCR, yet TCRdb's version contains in-frame clones alone and is incomplete. V, J and clone size derive from that table, while D and trimming were established from the DNA sequence. Of a few hundred thousand clones listed, around 83% are singletons. Sequencing was performed on peripheral blood. V and J are TRBV5-5 and TRBJ1-6; possible D gene TRBD1, 5 bases. The sequence was obtained from a woman between 40 and 50 years old who had recovered from COVID-19. The CDR3 spells CASSPSGGDSYNSPLHF. CDR3 nucleotides: TGTGCCAGCAGCCCTTCGGGAGGGGACTCCTATAATTCACCCCTCCACTTT.